Below, one TCR beta chain is given with its context. What this receptor recognizes is not known. Base qualities are not recorded, but no much larger clone differs from it by a single base. The sample is drawn from a study of glioma-infiltrating T cells after dendritic cell vaccination (TCRdb year 2016). Broadly, across the study: The cohort comprised around 15 glioblastoma patients from Phase I and II dendritic cell vaccination trials, 9 newly diagnosed and 6 with recurrent disease. Patients received autologous tumor lysate-pulsed dendritic cell vaccination between about 2002 and 2012. The vaccine consisted of monocyte-derived dendritic cells cultured roughly 7 days with IL-4 and GM-CSF, then pulsed overnight with autologous tumor lysate. Three intradermal dendritic cell vaccine injections were administered to patients at biweekly intervals in the arm below the axilla. In glioblastoma patients vaccinated with dendritic cells, deep sequencing of TCR beta CDR3 regions served to measure tumor-infiltrating lymphocyte content and to compare repertoires between tumor and blood. Survival after dendritic cell vaccination was correlated with TCR sequencing metrics such as TIL content and the overlap between tumor and blood repertoires.

Beyond this particular receptor, the publication reports: No direct relationship between TCR clonality and survival was found, suggesting that a diverse polyclonal response may matter. The response model built on TCR overlap across three groups was characterized as speculative, with prospective validation still needed. The cohort was small and heterogeneous, and full blood and tumor sets were available for few patients, with initial-recurrent tumor pairs available for even fewer patients. Higher estimated pretreatment TIL content predicted longer time to progression and overall survival after dendritic cell vaccination.

The CDR3 starts with the cysteine, ends with the phenylalanine, and has 13 residues. Only CDR3 DNA is held: 39 bases, read in frame from base 1. The germline V gene yields SNHLY for CDR1 and FYNNEI for CDR2. V lost 7 bases and J lost 2 bases; the stretch between them is 12 bases long. TCRB CDR3 regions were amplified from around 1.9 ug genomic DNA, or all available DNA if less, using the immunoSEQ assay. Multiplex PCR used 60 forward primers for TCR V beta segments and 13 reverse primers for J beta segments. To estimate reads per starting template, synthetic control templates were spiked into each sample at limiting dilution. Sequencing produced 87 bp reads on the Illumina HiSeq System. Regarding the original processing steps: PCR and sequencing errors were removed by a nearest neighbor algorithm that merged closely related sequences. TCR overlap was measured as the percentage of unique tumor TCR beta sequences that were also present in the peripheral blood of the same patient. Drawn from immuneACCESS, this table holds only the in-frame rearrangements with V and J called that TCRdb kept. Clones are partly lost; checked studies trace under half to an unresolved V gene and leave the rest unexplained. The DNA was the basis for D and trimming; V, J and clone size are from that table. In this sample the table shows about 92,000 clones, 85% to 90% of which occur a single time. The biggest ten clones account for more than 15% of the sample.

Patients were selected on the basis of adequate residual fresh-frozen tumor tissue and more than two years of available survival data. An isocitrate dehydrogenase mutation was not carried by any of the glioblastoma patients, although molecular status was otherwise variable. PBMC collection took place before vaccination, two weeks after the third vaccination, and at tumor progression if progression occurred. The Qiagen DNeasy Blood extraction Kit was used to extract genomic DNA. The chain links TRBV2 with TRBJ2-7, and the D gene may be TRBD1, 5 bases matching. The receptor's source is a human donor with glioblastoma. The specimen was blood, collected before dendritic cell vaccination. The DNA sequence is given as TGTGCCAGCAATCTTGGACAAGCCTACGAGCAGTACTTC. Its coded protein is CASNLGQAYEQYF.